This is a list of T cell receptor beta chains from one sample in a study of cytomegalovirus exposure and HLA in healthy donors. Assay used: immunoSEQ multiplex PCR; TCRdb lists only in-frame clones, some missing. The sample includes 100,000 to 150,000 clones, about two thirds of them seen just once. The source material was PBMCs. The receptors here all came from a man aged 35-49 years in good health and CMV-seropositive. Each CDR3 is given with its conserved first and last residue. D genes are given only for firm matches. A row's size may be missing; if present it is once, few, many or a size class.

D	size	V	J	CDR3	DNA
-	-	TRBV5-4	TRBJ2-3	CASSQATGDTDTQYF	TGTGCCAGCAGCCAAGCTACGGGAGACACAGATACGCAGTATTTT
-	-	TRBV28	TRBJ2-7	CASLQGPDSYEQYF	TGTGCCAGTCTACAGGGTCCCGATTCCTACGAGCAGTACTTC
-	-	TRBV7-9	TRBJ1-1	CASSSLARLNTEAFF	TGTGCCAGCAGCTCCCTCGCCAGATTGAACACTGAAGCTTTCTTT
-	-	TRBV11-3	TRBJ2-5	CASSLRGLGGQETQYF	TGTGCCAGCAGCTTAAGGGGACTGGGGGGCCAAGAGACCCAGTACTTC
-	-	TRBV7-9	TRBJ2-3	CASSYREQAQYF	TGTGCCAGCAGCTACAGGGAACAGGCGCAGTATTTT
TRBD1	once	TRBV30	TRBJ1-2	CAWSVGGGAHGYTF	TGTGCCTGGAGTGTAGGAGGGGGCGCGCACGGCTACACCTTC
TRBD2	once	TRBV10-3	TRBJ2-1	CAISDTSGSYEQFF	TGTGCCATCAGTGATACTAGCGGGAGCTATGAGCAGTTCTTC
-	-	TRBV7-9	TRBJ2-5	CASSPPGVMGETQYF	TGTGCCAGCAGCCCCCCAGGGGTTATGGGAGAGACCCAGTACTTC
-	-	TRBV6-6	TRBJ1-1	CASSIITVNTEAFF	TGTGCCAGCAGCATCATTACAGTGAACACTGAAGCTTTCTTT
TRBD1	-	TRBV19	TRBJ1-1	CASNLGGGVRTEAFF	TGTGCCAGTAACCTAGGGGGCGGGGTTAGGACTGAAGCTTTCTTT
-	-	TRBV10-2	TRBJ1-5	CASSERGSNQPQHF	TGCGCCAGCAGTGAAAGGGGAAGCAATCAGCCCCAGCATTTT
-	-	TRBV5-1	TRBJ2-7	CASSSPLTPPYEQYF	TGCGCCAGCAGCTCCCCCCTGACACCACCCTACGAGCAGTACTTC
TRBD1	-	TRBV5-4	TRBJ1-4	CASSSGTGVNEKLFF	TGTGCCAGCAGCTCTGGGACAGGCGTTAATGAAAAACTGTTTTTT
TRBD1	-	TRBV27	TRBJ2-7	CASSPSTGGLREQYF	TGTGCCAGCAGTCCATCGACAGGGGGCCTGAGAGAGCAGTACTTC
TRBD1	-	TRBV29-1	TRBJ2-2	CSVGQGGNGELFF	TGCAGCGTTGGACAGGGTGGAAACGGGGAGCTGTTTTTT
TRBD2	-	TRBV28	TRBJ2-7	CASSTKGLAGGRTYEQYF	TGTGCCAGCAGTACGAAGGGACTAGCGGGGGGGAGAACCTACGAGCAGTACTTC
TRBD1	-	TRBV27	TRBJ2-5	CASSSPGTGHGEQYF	TGTGCCAGCAGTTCACCCGGGACAGGGCACGGAGAGCAGTACTTC
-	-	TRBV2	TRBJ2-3	CASSRGNSYTDTQCF	TGTGCCAGCAGTAGGGGAAACAGCTACACAGATACGCAGTGTTTT
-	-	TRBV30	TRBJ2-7	CAWSVLRQSYEQYF	TGTGCCTGGAGTGTACTTCGACAGTCCTACGAGCAGTACTTC
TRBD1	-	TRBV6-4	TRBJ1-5	CASSPGGLGQPQHF	TGTGCCAGCAGTCCAGGGGGCTTGGGTCAGCCCCAGCATTTT
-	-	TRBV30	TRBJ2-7	CAWSVQYEQYF	TGTGCCTGGAGTGTCCAGTACGAGCAGTACTTC
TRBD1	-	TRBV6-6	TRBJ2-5	CASKTWTGVKETQYF	TGTGCCAGCAAAACTTGGACAGGGGTCAAAGAGACCCAGTACTTC
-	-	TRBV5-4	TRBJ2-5	CASSLVAEGETQYF	TGTGCCAGCAGCTTGGTGGCCGAGGGAGAGACCCAGTACTTC
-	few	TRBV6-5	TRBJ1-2	CAVQGANYGYTF	TGTGCCGTACAGGGAGCTAACTATGGCTACACCTTC
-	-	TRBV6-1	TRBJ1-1	CASRQEHSSTEAFF	TGTGCCAGCAGACAGGAACATAGCAGCACTGAAGCTTTCTTT
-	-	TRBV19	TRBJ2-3	CASSIGQTTDTQYF	TGTGCCAGTAGTATTGGACAGACCACAGATACGCAGTATTTT
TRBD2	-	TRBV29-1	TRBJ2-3	CSVIGTRVTDTQYF	TGCAGCGTCATTGGGACTAGAGTAACAGATACGCAGTATTTT
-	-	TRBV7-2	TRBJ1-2	CASSLGTAGGYTF	TGTGCCAGCAGCTTAGGGACAGCCGGGGGCTACACCTTC
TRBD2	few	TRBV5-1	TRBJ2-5	CASSFTSGLGGQETQYF	TGCGCCAGCAGCTTTACCTCGGGACTAGGGGGTCAAGAGACCCAGTACTTC
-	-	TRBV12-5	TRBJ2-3	CASGLPPNSLSDTQYF	TGTGCTAGTGGTTTGCCACCTAATAGCTTATCGGATACGCAGTATTTT
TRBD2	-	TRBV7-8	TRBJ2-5	CASSSIGQRGVEETQYF	TGTGCCAGCAGCTCCATTGGTCAGCGGGGGGTTGAGGAGACCCAGTACTTC
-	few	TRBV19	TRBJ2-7	CASSSPRDTENYEQYF	TGTGCCAGTAGTTCTCCCCGGGACACGGAGAACTACGAGCAGTACTTC
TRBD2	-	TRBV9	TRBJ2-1	CASSVGPSGGGNEQFF	TGTGCCAGCAGCGTAGGACCTAGCGGGGGGGGGAATGAGCAGTTCTTC
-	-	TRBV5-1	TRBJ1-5	CASSLGDTTNQPQHF	TGCGCCAGCAGCTTGGGGGACACTACTAATCAGCCCCAGCATTTT
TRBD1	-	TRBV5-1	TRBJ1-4	CASSTGQGANEKLFF	TGCGCCAGCAGCACCGGACAGGGGGCGAATGAAAAACTGTTTTTT
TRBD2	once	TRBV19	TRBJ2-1	CASSIVGLAGNEQFF	TGTGCCAGTAGTATAGTAGGGCTAGCGGGCAATGAGCAGTTCTTC
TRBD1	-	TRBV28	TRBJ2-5	CASSPWTGGALETQYF	TGTGCCAGCAGTCCATGGACAGGGGGCGCCCTAGAGACCCAGTACTTC
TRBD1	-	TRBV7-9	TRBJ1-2	CASSFRTGWGYTF	TGTGCCAGCAGTTTTCGGACAGGGTGGGGCTACACCTTC
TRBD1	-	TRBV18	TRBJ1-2	CASSRDSNYGYTF	TGTGCCAGCTCCCGGGACAGTAACTATGGCTACACCTTC
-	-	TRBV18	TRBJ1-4	CASSPLSNEKLFF	TGTGCCAGCTCACCACTCAGTAATGAAAAACTGTTTTTT
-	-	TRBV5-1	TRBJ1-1	CASSFEVTTLNTEAFF	TGCGCCAGCAGCTTCGAGGTTACGACTCTGAACACTGAAGCTTTCTTT
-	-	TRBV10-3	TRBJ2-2	CAIKEQGYTGELFF	TGTGCCATCAAAGAACAGGGCTACACCGGGGAGCTGTTTTTT
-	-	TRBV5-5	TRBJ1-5	CASSSRGSIGERNQPQHF	TGTGCCAGCAGCTCCCGGGGGAGTATAGGGGAACGCAATCAGCCCCAGCATTTT
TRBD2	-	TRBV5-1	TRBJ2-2	CASSLGLAGSLPRDTGELFF	TGCGCCAGCAGCTTGGGGCTAGCGGGGAGTCTCCCCCGGGACACCGGGGAGCTGTTTTTT
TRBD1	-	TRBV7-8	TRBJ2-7	CASRSLTGDLYEQYF	TGTGCCAGCAGGTCATTGACAGGGGACCTTTACGAGCAGTACTTC
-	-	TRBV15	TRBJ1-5	CATSRDQSRAGQPQHF	TGTGCCACCAGCAGAGATCAATCCAGGGCTGGTCAGCCCCAGCATTTT
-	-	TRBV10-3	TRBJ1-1	CATAWGLNTEAFF	TGTGCCACCGCGTGGGGCCTCAACACTGAAGCTTTCTTT
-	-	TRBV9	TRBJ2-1	CASSVGTFGGEANEQFF	TGTGCCAGCAGCGTAGGTACTTTCGGCGGGGAGGCCAATGAGCAGTTCTTC